Below are 18 T cell receptor beta chains sequenced from a single sample in a study of blood T cells in healthy people across ages. The authors ran a second PCR of about 6 to 11 cycles using a sample-barcoded 5' primer and a J-beta primer mix. One entry per CDR3 protein, called by TCRdb with MiXCR from the 5' RACE reads. Here the sample spans around 800,000 distinct CDR3 sequences, roughly 26% being singletons. The same specimen was also included in a second study, on T cells of mothers and their children.

Sequenced material: blood. These receptors all come from a boy aged 5-17 years in good health.

The chain links TRBV6-5 to TRBJ2-2, with TRBD2 identical over 7 bases. Germline assignment: CDR1 MNHEY and CDR2 SVGAGI. The CDR3 sequence is 14 residues long. J gave up 7 bases and V 2 bases, and 4 bases lay outside the gene matches. This CDR3 is CASSYVAGDGELFF. DNA of the CDR3: TGTGCCAGCAGTTACGTGGCGGGGGACGGGGAGCTGTTTTTT.

This clonotype was counted a few times. J is TRBJ2-3 and V is TRBV20-1; D might be TRBD2 (6 bases). The CDR3 consists of 14 residues. CDR1 is DFQATT and CDR2 is SNEGSKA in the germline V gene (reference sequence). Trimming took 6 bases from V and 4 from J, leaving 17 bases between them. The CDR3 loop reads CSARRRGYPDTQYF. CDR3 DNA: TGCAGTGCCCGAAGGCGGGGTTATCCAGATACGCAGTATTTT.

The rearrangement links TRBV25-1 to TRBJ1-4; D gene unclear. The CDR3 is 14 amino acids. Germline V gene lookup returns CDR1 MGHDK and CDR2 SYGVNS. Trimming left V 3 bases short and J 4 bases short, with 9 bases between. CDR3 sequence reads: CASSDPRGNEKLFF. The CDR3 region has the DNA TGTGCCAGCAGTGACCCGCGCGGTAATGAAAAACTGTTTTTT. Combining the CDR3 with reference TRBV25-1 and TRBJ1-4 gives the whole variable domain EADIYQTPRYLVIGTGKKITLECSQTMGHDKMYWYQQDPGMELHLIHYSYGVNSTEKGDLSSESTVSRIRTEHFPLTLESARPSHTSQYLCASSDPRGNEKLFFGSGTQLSVL.

A few counts support this clonotype. This chain joins TRBV12-3 or TRBV12-4 and TRBJ2-7, with 8 bases lining up with TRBD2. The CDR3 loop spans 14 amino acids. V shed 6 bases and J 6 bases; nucleotides not matched to a gene: 10. The DNA for the CDR3 is TGTGCCAGCAGGTCTTCCGGGGGGGCCGGCGAGCAGTACTTC. This sequence encodes CASRSSGGAGEQYF.

The rearrangement uses TRBV6-2 or TRBV6-3 and TRBJ1-2, with TRBD1 identical over 9 bases. Germline loops: CDR1 MNHEY, CDR2 SVGEGT. The CDR3 contains 13 residues. The trim removed 6 bases at V and 7 bases at J, leaving 6 bases unmatched. The CDR3 nucleotides are TGTGCCAGCAGCGATCGGACAGGGGTTGGCTACACCTTC. It is translated as CASSDRTGVGYTF.

This clonotype was counted a few times. The rearrangement links TRBV2 to TRBJ2-1; no clear D gene. The CDR3 extends over 12 amino acids. Germline CDR1 and CDR2: SNHLY and FYNNEI. The V end was cut by 6 bases, the J end by 12 bases, with 15 bases between. CDR3 sequence reads: CASSPVVASQFF. The CDR3 nucleotides are TGTGCCAGCAGCCCCGTCGTGGCCTCGCAGTTCTTC. Looking up the rest from reference TRBV2 and TRBJ2-1 gives the full variable domain: EPEVTQTPSHQVTQMGQEVILRCVPISNHLYFYWYRQILGQKVEFLVSFYNNEISEKSEIFDDQFSVERPDGSNFTLKIRSTKLEDSAMYFCASSPVVASQFFGPGTRLTVL.

This clonotype was detected a few times. The junction does not match germline at one end; this may be a read error. The J gene is TRBJ2-2, the V gene TRBV7-3, with TRBD2 matching over 8 bases. This CDR3 region has 15 residues. The V gene's germline CDR1 is SGHTA and CDR2 FQGTGA. CDR3 region: CASSLRGGNTGKLFF. The CDR3 nucleotides read TGTGCCAGCAGCTTACGGGGGGGAAACACCGGGAAGCTGTTTTTT.

This clonotype has a handful of counts. J is TRBJ2-1 and V is TRBV7-9, with a weak D call TRBD2 (5 bases). The germline V and J ends were trimmed by 2 bases and 8 bases, with 10 bases remaining between them. This CDR3 spans 13 amino acids. Looked up from germline, CDR1 is SEHNR and CDR2 is FQNEAQ (reference sequence). DNA of the CDR3: TGTGCCAGCAGCTTAATGGCGGGCGATGAGCAGTTCTTC. Residues: CASSLMAGDEQFF.

This sequence joins TRBV27 and TRBJ2-7, with D hard to call. This CDR3 is built from 13 residues. V lost 5 bases and J lost 2, with 10 bases in between. CDR1 and CDR2 (germline): MNHEY, SMNVEV (reference sequence). CDR3 in amino acids: CASSHTGAYEQYF. The CDR3 DNA reads as TGTGCCAGCAGTCACACCGGTGCCTACGAGCAGTACTTC.

The rearrangement joins TRBV12-5 to TRBJ1-5; D gene unclear. V gave up 0 bases and J gave up 0 bases, with 9 bases separating them. Per the germline V gene, CDR1 is LGHNT and CDR2 is FRNRAP. This CDR3 contains 16 residues. CDR3 nucleotide sequence: TGTGCTAGTGGTTTGGTAGACGCGGATAGCAATCAGCCCCAGCATTTT. It is translated as CASGLVDADSNQPQHF.

This clonotype has more than one count but fewer than ten. This chain uses TRBV12-3 or TRBV12-4 with TRBJ2-5; a possible D gene is TRBD2 (6 bases). This CDR3 spans 15 amino acids. V was cut by 5 bases and J by 4 bases, with 17 bases left in between. The CDR3 spells CASSPLGGATETQYF. CDR3 coding DNA: TGTGCCAGCAGTCCCTTGGGGGGTGCCACAGAGACCCAGTACTTC.

The chain uses TRBV29-1 and TRBJ2-5; 15 bases agree with TRBD2. Looked up from germline, CDR1 is SQVTM and CDR2 is ANQGSEA. J was trimmed by 3 bases and V by 5 bases; bases with no gene match: 7. The CDR3 covers 16 residues. DNA for the CDR3: TGCAGCGTTAGGGGACTAGCGGGAGGAGGCGAAGAGACCCAGTACTTC. Residues: CSVRGLAGGGEETQYF.

The chain carries TRBV18 and TRBJ2-5; 7 nucleotides match TRBD2. The end of the DNA is better explained by TRBJ2-7, so the J call may be wrong. Germline CDR1 KGHSH, CDR2 LQKENI. The length of the CDR3 is 15 residues. CDR3 sequence: CASSRGGGYTYEQYF. CDR3 nucleotides: TGTGCCAGCTCTAGAGGCGGGGGATATACCTACGAGCAGTACTTC.

This clonotype has just a few counts. This chain uses TRBV9 with TRBJ1-3; a possible D gene is TRBD1 (5 bases). Germline V CDR1 and CDR2: SGDLS, YYNGEE. This CDR3 contains 15 residues. Trimming pared 2 bases from V and 0 bases from J, leaving 9 bases between. The CDR3 is CASSVDMSSGNTIYF. CDR3 bases: TGTGCCAGCAGCGTGGACATGAGCTCTGGAAACACCATATATTTT.

For the CDR3, the DNA is TGCGCCAGCACGTTTGCGGAGGGGATGAACACTGAAGCTTTCTTT. This encodes CASTFAEGMNTEAFF. The rearrangement uses TRBV5-1 and TRBJ1-1; a weak D match, TRBD1 (5 bases). The CDR3 runs 15 residues. Germline lookup yields CDR1 SGHRS and CDR2 YFSETQ. Trimming cost V 6 bases and J 0 bases, with 15 bases left between them.

This sequence joins TRBV20-1 and TRBJ2-1, with unresolved D. Trimming removed 8 bases at V and 10 bases at J, with 15 bases between. The CDR3 runs 11 residues. The germline V gene encodes CDR1 DFQATT and CDR2 SNEGSKA (reference sequence). The CDR3 region is CSTPSRSEQFF. The CDR3 nucleotides are TGCAGTACTCCGTCGAGATCGGAGCAGTTCTTC.

This clonotype was detected a few times. The gene calls are TRBV5-5 and TRBJ1-6; D gene uncertain. The CDR3 totals 13 residues. V lost 0 bases and J lost 8, with 6 bases in between. Germline CDR1 and CDR2: SGHKS and YYEKEE (reference sequence). The CDR3 reads CASSLGGDSPLHF. DNA of the CDR3: TGTGCCAGCAGCTTGGGAGGCGATTCACCCCTCCACTTT.

The chain couples TRBV6-4 to TRBJ2-1, with TRBD1 matching over 7 bases. The J call may be faulty, since TRBJ2-7 better matches the DNA end. Per the germline V gene, CDR1 is MRHNA and CDR2 is SNTAGT. The CDR3 consists of 20 residues. The CDR3 sequence is CASSPLSGQRLSPPRDEQYF. As DNA, the CDR3 is TGTGCCAGCAGTCCGCTATCGGGACAGCGTCTATCCCCCCCTCGGGACGAGCAGTACTTC.